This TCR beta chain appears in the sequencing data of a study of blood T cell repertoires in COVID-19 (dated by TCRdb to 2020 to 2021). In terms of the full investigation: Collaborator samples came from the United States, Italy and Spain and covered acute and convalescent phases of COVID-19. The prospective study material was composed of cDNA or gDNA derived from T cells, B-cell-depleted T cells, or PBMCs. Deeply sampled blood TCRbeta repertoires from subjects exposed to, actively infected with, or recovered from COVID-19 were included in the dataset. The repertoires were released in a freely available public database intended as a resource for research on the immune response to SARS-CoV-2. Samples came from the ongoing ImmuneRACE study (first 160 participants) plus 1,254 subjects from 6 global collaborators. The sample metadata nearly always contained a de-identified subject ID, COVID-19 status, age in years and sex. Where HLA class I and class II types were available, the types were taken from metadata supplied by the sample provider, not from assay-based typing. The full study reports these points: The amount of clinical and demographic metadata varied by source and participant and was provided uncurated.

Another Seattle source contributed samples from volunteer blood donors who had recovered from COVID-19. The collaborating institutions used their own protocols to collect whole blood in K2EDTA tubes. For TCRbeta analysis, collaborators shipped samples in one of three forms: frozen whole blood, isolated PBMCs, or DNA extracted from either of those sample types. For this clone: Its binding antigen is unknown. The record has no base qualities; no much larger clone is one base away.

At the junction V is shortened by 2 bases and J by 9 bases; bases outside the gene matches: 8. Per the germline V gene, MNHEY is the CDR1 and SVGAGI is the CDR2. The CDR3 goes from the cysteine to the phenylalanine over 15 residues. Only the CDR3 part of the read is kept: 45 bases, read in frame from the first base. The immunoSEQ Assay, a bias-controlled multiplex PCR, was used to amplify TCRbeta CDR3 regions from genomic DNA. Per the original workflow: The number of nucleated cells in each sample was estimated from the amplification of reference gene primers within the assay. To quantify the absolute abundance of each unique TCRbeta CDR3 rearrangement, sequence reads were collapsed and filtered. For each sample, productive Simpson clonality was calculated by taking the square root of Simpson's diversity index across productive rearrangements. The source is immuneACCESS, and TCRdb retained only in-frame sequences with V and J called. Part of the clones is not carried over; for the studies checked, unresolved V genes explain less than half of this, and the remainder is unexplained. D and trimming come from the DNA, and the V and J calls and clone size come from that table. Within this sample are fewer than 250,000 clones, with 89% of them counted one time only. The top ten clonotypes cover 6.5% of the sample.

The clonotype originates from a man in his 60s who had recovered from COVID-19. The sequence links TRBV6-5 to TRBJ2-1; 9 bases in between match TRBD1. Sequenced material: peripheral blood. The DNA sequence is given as TGTGCCAGCAGTTACACCACAGGGGGCTGGGGTGAGCAGTTCTTC. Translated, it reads CASSYTTGGWGEQFF.